Each of the 18 T cell receptor beta chains below was sequenced from the same sample in a study of blood T cell repertoires in COVID-19. Clones were read by immunoSEQ multiplex PCR, and TCRdb kept only the in-frame ones, dropping some. The sample holds 200,000 to 250,000 clones, 70% to 90% seen once. The sequenced sample was peripheral blood. These receptors were taken from a man aged 25-40 years with COVID-19, enrolled during active disease.

J is TRBJ2-7 and V is TRBV2, with 9 bases lining up with TRBD1. The V gene's germline CDR1 is SNHLY and CDR2 FYNNEI. The CDR3 extends over 15 amino acids. V was clipped by 4 bases and J by 3 bases; unmatched bases: 7. The CDR3 DNA is TGTGCCAGCAGTGCGCAACAGGGGGCTTTCTACGAGCAGTACTTC. It specifies CASSAQQGAFYEQYF.

This clone was detected once. CDR3 sequence reads: CASSLSGGRDEQFF. The CDR3 DNA is TGTGCCAGCAGCCTATCCGGGGGGCGGGATGAGCAGTTCTTC. The chain employs TRBV3-1 (or the pseudogene TRBV3-2) and TRBJ2-1, with D possibly matching TRBD2 (7 bases). The CDR3 runs 14 residues. The V end lost 4 bases, the J end lost 8 bases, and 15 bases lay between the germline ends. Germline V lookup: CDR1 LGHDT, CDR2 YNNKEL (reference sequence).

This clone has only one observation. The chain's CDR3 is CAWSVPGASGQETQYF. Here the CDR3 DNA reads TGTGCCTGGAGTGTACCAGGGGCCTCCGGACAAGAGACCCAGTACTTC. The chain recombines TRBV30 with TRBJ2-5, with a tentative D call TRBD1 (6 bases). The ends were cut back, 0 bases at V and 2 bases at J, with 16 bases in the middle. This CDR3 has 16 amino acids. Germline V gene data show CDR1 as GTSNPN and CDR2 as SVGIG (reference sequence).

About this clone itself: In the same sample, other DNA sequences code for this CDR3. The chain uses TRBV5-1 and TRBJ1-2; 7 bases match TRBD1. V shed 0 bases, J shed 3 bases, and the junction held 2 bases outside the gene matches. The CDR3 consists of 14 residues. Per germline, CDR1 SGHRS and CDR2 YFSETQ. CDR3 sequence reads: CASSLGDRDYGYTF. CDR3 DNA: TGCGCCAGCAGCTTGGGCGACAGGGACTATGGCTACACCTTC.

This chain uses TRBV7-2 with TRBJ2-3, with a weak D call TRBD1 (6 bases). Germline V CDR1 and CDR2: SGHTA, FQGNSA. The CDR3 contains 15 residues. The V and J ends lost 0 bases and 2 bases respectively, with 9 bases between them. In DNA, the CDR3 is TGTGCCAGCAGCTTAGCCGGACAGTCCACAGATACGCAGTATTTT. Its translation is CASSLAGQSTDTQYF.

The chain couples TRBV3-1 (or the pseudogene TRBV3-2) to TRBJ1-3; D gene uncertain. V was cut by 2 bases and J by 0 bases, with 14 bases left in between. Germline V gives CDR1 LGHDT, CDR2 YNNKEL (reference sequence). The CDR3 is made up of 17 amino acids. The CDR3 DNA is TGTGCCAGCAGCCAACCCTCTGTAACGAGCTCTGGAAACACCATATATTTT. Its translation: CASSQPSVTSSGNTIYF.

The chain uses TRBV29-1 and TRBJ2-2; D might be TRBD2 (5 bases). Trimming pared 6 bases from V and 7 bases from J, leaving 12 bases between. The CDR3 covers 12 residues. Germline V gene lookup returns CDR1 SQVTM and CDR2 ANQGSEA. CDR3 protein: CSVPTIVGELFF. CDR3 DNA sequence: TGCAGCGTCCCGACTATAGTCGGGGAGCTGTTTTTT.

CDR3 bases: TGTGCCAGTAGTGGACAGGGAATTGGAAACACCATATATTTT. This codes for CASSGQGIGNTIYF. This chain joins TRBV19 and TRBJ1-3, with 8 positions matching TRBD1. Germline assignment: CDR1 LNHDA and CDR2 SQIVND (reference sequence). V was clipped by 5 bases and J by 3 bases; unmatched bases: 3. The CDR3 is 14 residues long. Combining the CDR3 with reference TRBV19 and TRBJ1-3 gives the whole variable domain DGGITQSPKYLFRKEGQNVTLSCEQNLNHDAMYWYRQDPGQGLRLIYYSQIVNDFQKGDIAEGYSVSREKKESFPLTVTSAQKNPTAFYLCASSGQGIGNTIYFGEGSWLTVV.

This clone was picked up one time. The chain combines TRBV7-3 with TRBJ2-7; 7 bases agree with TRBD2. There are 17 residues in the CDR3. Germline lookup yields CDR1 SGHTA and CDR2 FQGTGA. The V and J ends lost 2 bases and 2 bases, in that order; junction bases with no gene match: 12. This chain's CDR3 is CASSLGPGGGSPYEQYF. CDR3 nucleotides: TGTGCCAGCAGCTTAGGGCCCGGCGGGGGATCCCCCTACGAGCAGTACTTC.

V is TRBV28 and J is TRBJ1-2; D is undetermined. V gave up 8 bases and J gave up 1 base, with 8 bases separating them. Per the germline V gene, CDR1 is MDHEN and CDR2 is SYDVKM. The CDR3 runs 12 residues. CDR3 DNA: TGTGCCAGCGGGCGGGTTAACTATGGCTACACCTTC. Amino acid sequence: CASGRVNYGYTF.

The chain combines TRBV6-1 with TRBJ1-5; the match to TRBD1 covers 7 bases. This CDR3 is 17 amino acids long. V lost 4 bases and J lost 4; bases outside the gene matches: 13. The germline gives CDR1 MNHNS, CDR2 SASEGT. CDR3 loop: CASSAERGRVRNQPQHF. CDR3 coding DNA: TGTGCCAGCAGTGCGGAAAGGGGGCGGGTTCGAAATCAGCCCCAGCATTTT.

This chain connects TRBV11-2 to TRBJ1-1; possibly TRBD1 for D (6 bases). The V and J ends lost 1 base and 6 bases respectively, with 6 bases between them. This CDR3 is built from 12 residues. The germline CDR1 and CDR2 sequences are SGHAT and FQNNGV. This chain's CDR3 is CASSLAGAEAFF. Written as DNA, the CDR3 is TGTGCCAGCAGCTTAGCAGGGGCTGAAGCTTTCTTT.

The rearrangement joins TRBV5-1 to TRBJ2-2, with 11 bases identical to TRBD1. The CDR3 loop spans 16 amino acids. V dropped 2 bases and J dropped 6; count of bases not matched to a gene: 6. Germline loops: CDR1 SGHRS, CDR2 YFSETQ. The DNA for the CDR3 is TGCGCCAGCAGCTTTAGGGACAGGGGGTCATCCGGGGAGCTGTTTTTT. Translated: CASSFRDRGSSGELFF.

The V gene is TRBV5-4, the J gene TRBJ2-5; D may be TRBD1 (6 bases). The V end lost 0 bases, the J end lost 2 bases, and 11 bases lay between the germline ends. This CDR3 contains 15 residues. Germline V CDR1 and CDR2: SGHNT, YYREEE (reference sequence). CDR3 in DNA: TGTGCCAGCAGCTTGGCACAGGGACCTCAAGAGACCCAGTACTTC. It codes for CASSLAQGPQETQYF.

This chain joins TRBV6-6 and TRBJ1-2; D remains unclear. The CDR3 covers 12 residues. CDR1 is MNHNY, CDR2 SVGAGI, per germline (reference sequence). The germline V and J ends were trimmed by 6 bases and 1 base, with 6 bases remaining between them. The CDR3 spells CASRQFNYGYTF. The DNA for the CDR3 is TGTGCCAGCAGACAGTTTAACTATGGCTACACCTTC.

V usage is TRBV6-5 and J usage is TRBJ2-1, with D unresolved. In germline, CDR1 is MNHEY, CDR2 SVGAGI. Trimming shortened V by 4 bases and J by 11 bases, and 12 bases separated the two germline ends. CDR3 length: 12 residues. The CDR3 nucleotides are TGTGCCAGCAGTTCGGAGCTCGGAAAGCAGTTCTTC. Translating gives CASSSELGKQFF.

V and J are TRBV11-3 and TRBJ2-6; 9 bases fit TRBD1. CDR1 SGHNT and CDR2 YENEEA come from the germline V gene. After removal of 4 bases from V and 2 bases from J, the junction contained 6 bases not matched to a gene. The CDR3 has 17 amino acids. CDR3 sequence (DNA): TGTGCCAGCAGCTGGGGACAGGGCCGGCCTGGGGCCAACGTCCTGACTTTC. It translates to CASSWGQGRPGANVLTF.

The V and J genes are TRBV4-1 and TRBJ2-6; 8 bases are shared with TRBD2. V was clipped by 4 bases and J by 0 bases; unmatched bases: 11. The germline V gene has CDR1 MGHRA and CDR2 YSYEKL. The length of the CDR3 is 19 residues. CDR3 DNA: TGCGCCAGCAGCCCCACGGAAGCGGGAGTCCCCTCTGGGGCCAACGTCCTGACTTTC. This codes for CASSPTEAGVPSGANVLTF.